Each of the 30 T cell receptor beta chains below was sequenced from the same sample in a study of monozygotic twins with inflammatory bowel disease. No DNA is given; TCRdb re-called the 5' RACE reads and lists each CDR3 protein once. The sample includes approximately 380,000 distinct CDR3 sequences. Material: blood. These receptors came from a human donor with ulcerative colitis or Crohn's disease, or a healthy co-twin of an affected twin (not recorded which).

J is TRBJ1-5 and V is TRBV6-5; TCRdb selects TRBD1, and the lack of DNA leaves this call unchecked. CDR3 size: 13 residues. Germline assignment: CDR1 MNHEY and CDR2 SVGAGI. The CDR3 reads CASRVQVGQPQHF.

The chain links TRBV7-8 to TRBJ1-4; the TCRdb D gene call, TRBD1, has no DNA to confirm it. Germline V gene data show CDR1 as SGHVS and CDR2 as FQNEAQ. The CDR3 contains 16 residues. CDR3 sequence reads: CASSSYIDRGREKLFF.

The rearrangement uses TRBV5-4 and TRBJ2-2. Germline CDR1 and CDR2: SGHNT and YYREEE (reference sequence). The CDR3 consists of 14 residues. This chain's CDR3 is CASSQVDLAGELFF. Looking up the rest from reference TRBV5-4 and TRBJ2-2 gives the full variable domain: ETGVTQSPTHLIKTRGQQVTLRCSSQSGHNTVSWYQQALGQGPQFIFQYYREEENGRGNFPPRFSGLQFPNYSSELNVNALELDDSALYLCASSQVDLAGELFFGEGSRLTVL.

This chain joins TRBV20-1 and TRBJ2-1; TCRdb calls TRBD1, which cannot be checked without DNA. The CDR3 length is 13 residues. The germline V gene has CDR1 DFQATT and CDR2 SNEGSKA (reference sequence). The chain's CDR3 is CSARTGVYNEQFF.

CDR3 residues: CASSRPERNGYTF. The rearrangement links TRBV19 to TRBJ1-2. Per germline, CDR1 LNHDA and CDR2 SQIVND (reference sequence). This CDR3 has 13 residues.

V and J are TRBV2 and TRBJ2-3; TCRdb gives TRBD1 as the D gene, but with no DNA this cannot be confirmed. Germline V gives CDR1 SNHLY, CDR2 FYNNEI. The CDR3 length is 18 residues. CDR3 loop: CASRSWYRTSLSTDTQYF.

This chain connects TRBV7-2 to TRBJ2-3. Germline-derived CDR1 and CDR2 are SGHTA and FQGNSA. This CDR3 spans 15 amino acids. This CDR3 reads CASSLAGILTDTQYF.

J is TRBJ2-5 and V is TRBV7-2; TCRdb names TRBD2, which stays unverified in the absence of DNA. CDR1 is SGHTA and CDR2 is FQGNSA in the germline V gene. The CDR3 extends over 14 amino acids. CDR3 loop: CASSLAGGRETQYF. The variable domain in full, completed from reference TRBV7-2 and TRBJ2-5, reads GAGVSQSPSNKVTEKGKDVELRCDPISGHTALYWYRQSLGQGLEFLIYFQGNSAPDKSGLPSDRFSAERTGGSVSTLTIQRTQQEDSAVYLCASSLAGGRETQYFGPGTRLLVL.

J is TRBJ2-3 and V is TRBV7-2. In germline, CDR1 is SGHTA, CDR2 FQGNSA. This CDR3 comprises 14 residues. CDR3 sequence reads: CASSRSWSTDTQYF.

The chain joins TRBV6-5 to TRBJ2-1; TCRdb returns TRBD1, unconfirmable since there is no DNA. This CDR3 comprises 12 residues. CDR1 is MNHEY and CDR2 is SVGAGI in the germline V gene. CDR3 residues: CASRRAYNEQFF.

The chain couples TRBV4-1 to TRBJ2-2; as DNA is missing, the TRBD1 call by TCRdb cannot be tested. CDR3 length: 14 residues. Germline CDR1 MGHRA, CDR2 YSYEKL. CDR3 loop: CASSQGAGTGELFF.

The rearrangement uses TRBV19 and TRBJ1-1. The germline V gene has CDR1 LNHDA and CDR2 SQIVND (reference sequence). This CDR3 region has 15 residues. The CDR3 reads CASSIGGGGNTEAFF.

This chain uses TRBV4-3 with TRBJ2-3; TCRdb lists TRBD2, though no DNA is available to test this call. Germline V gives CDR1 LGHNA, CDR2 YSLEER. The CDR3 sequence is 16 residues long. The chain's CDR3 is CASSQERGLVGLGQYF.

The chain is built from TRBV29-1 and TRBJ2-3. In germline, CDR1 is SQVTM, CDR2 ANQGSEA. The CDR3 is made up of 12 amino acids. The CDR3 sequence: CSVEEGYGTQYF.

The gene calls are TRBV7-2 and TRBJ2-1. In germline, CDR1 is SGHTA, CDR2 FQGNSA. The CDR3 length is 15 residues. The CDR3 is CASSLVRGQRDEQFF.

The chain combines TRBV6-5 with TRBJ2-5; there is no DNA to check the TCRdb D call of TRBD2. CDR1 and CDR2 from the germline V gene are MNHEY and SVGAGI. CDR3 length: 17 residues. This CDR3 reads CASSYEGPSGGEETQYF.

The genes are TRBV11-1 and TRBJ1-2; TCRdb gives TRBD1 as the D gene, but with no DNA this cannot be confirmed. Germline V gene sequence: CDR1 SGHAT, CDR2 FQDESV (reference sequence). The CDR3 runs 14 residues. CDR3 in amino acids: CASGPRDTAYGYTF. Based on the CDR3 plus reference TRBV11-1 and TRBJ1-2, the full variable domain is EAEVAQSPRYKITEKSQAVAFWCDPISGHATLYWYRQILGQGPELLVQFQDESVVDDSQLPKDRFSAERLKGVDSTLKIQPAELGDSAMYLCASGPRDTAYGYTFGSGTRLTVV.

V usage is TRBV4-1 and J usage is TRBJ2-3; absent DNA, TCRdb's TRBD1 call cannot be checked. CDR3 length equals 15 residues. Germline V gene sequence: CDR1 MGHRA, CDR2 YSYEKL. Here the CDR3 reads CASSPPDRAKDTQYF.

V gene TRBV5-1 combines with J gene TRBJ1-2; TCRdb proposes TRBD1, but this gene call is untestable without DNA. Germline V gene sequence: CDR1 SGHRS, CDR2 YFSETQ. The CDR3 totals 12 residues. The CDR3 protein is CASSIPGSEVTF.

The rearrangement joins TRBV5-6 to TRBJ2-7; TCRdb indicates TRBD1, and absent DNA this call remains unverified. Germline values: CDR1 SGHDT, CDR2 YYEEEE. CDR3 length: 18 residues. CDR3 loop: CASSLDRTGILSPYEQYF.

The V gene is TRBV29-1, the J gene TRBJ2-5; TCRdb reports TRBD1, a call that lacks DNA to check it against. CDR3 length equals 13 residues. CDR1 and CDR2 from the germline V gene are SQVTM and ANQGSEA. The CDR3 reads CSVIRGLGETQYF.

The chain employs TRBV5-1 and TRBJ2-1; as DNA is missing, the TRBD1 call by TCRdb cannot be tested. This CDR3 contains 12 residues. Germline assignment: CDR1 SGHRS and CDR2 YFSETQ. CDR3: CASSFTQRQWFF.

This chain's CDR3 is CASASGTSPYEQYF. This chain joins TRBV6-2 or TRBV6-3 and TRBJ2-7; as DNA is missing, the TRBD2 call by TCRdb cannot be tested. CDR1 and CDR2 (germline): MNHEY, SVGEGT. This CDR3 has 14 amino acids.

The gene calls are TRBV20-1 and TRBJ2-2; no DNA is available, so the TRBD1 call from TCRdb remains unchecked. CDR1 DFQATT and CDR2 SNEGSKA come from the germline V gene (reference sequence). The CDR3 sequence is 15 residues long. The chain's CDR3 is CSAHGGDQNTGELFF.

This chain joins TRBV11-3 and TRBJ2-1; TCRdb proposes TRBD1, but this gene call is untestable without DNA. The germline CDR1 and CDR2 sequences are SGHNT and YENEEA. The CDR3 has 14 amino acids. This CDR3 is CASSTADRRNEQFF.

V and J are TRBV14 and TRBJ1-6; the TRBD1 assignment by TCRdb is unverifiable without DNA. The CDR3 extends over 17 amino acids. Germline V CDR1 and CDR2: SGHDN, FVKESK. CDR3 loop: CASSQEWRWAGNSPLYF.

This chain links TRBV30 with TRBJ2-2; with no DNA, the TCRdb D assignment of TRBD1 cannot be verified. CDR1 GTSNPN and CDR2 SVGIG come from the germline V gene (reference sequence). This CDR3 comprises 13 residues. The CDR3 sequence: CACVGGGIGELFF.

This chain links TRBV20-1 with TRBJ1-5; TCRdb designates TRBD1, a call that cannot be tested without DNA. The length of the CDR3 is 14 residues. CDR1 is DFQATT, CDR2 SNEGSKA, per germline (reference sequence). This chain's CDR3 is CSARFSLDAQPQHF.

The CDR3 spells CASSLRGSSTDTQYF. The chain joins TRBV7-3 to TRBJ2-3. Germline lookup yields CDR1 SGHTA and CDR2 FQGTGA. CDR3 length: 15 amino acids.

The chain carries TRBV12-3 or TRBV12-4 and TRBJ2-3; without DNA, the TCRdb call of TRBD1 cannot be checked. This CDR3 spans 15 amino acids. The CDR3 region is CASRRLPGTTDTQYF.